This T cell receptor (beta chain) stems from a study of blood T cell repertoires in COVID-19. Across the study: Samples of COVID-19 (acute and convalescent) were obtained from the United States, Italy and Spain. In each case, the material was cDNA or gDNA derived from T cells, B-cell-depleted T cells, or PBMCs.

As originally analysed: The assay estimated nucleated cells by amplifying reference gene primers. TCRdb keeps only in-frame clones here, not all; method: immunoSEQ multiplex PCR. Clone size and the V and J calls come from that table; the DNA yielded D and trimming. The sample lists 150,000 to 180,000 clones, about four fifths occurring once. The CDR3 consists of 15 residues. Germline CDR1 MDHEN, CDR2 SYDVKM. The V end lost 6 bases, the J end lost 2 bases, and 14 bases lay between the germline ends. V and J are TRBV28 and TRBJ1-5, with a weak D call TRBD1 (5 bases). The clonotype was recovered from an older woman with acute or convalescent COVID-19. Sequencing input: peripheral blood. The CDR3 DNA reads TGTGCCAGCAGCACGGAGGGGAAGGGCAATCAGCCCCAGCATTTT. Amino acids: CASSTEGKGNQPQHF.